The sequence of this TCR beta chain was determined in a study of T cell responses to AZD1222 COVID-19 vaccine. Findings and caveats of the study: After two AZD1222 doses, spike-specific TCR breadth and depth rose versus day 0.

Produced via immunoSEQ multiplex PCR; TCRdb's table is partial and in-frame only. The data contain 150,000 to 200,000 clones, around 93% of them singletons. Germline V CDR1 and CDR2: SGHRS, YFSETQ. V was shortened by 4 bases and J by 1 base, with 8 bases between the two germline ends. The CDR3 extends over 14 amino acids. About this clone: No antigen is known for it.

The chain joins TRBV5-1 to TRBJ2-2; D is possibly TRBD2 (6 bases). Sequences were derived from peripheral blood, sampled on day 0 of AZD1222 vaccination. The clonotype comes from an adult in good health. The CDR3: CASSGGKNTGELFF. CDR3 nucleotide sequence: TGCGCCAGCAGCGGGGGGAAGAACACCGGGGAGCTGTTTTTT.